Presented here are 29 T cell receptor beta chains from one specimen sequenced in a study of CD8+ T cells in alopecia areata. The treatment denotes: oral pan-JAK inhibitor, 5-10 mg twice daily. cDNA prepared by RNA extraction and subsequent reverse transcription served as the template for sequencing. The data were produced by immunoSEQ multiplex PCR, yet TCRdb's version contains in-frame clones alone and is incomplete. The table shows about 210,000 clones, with 40% to 55% occurring only once. Sample: CD4+ T cells sorted from blood, taken at roughly week 36, from a patient treated with tofacitinib. These receptors were taken from a human donor with alopecia areata.

This clone was seen only a few times. V is TRBV30 and J is TRBJ1-1; D gene ambiguous. The V gene's germline CDR1 is GTSNPN and CDR2 SVGIG (reference sequence). The CDR3 loop spans 10 amino acids. V was trimmed by 5 bases and J by 10 bases, leaving 11 bases between them. The CDR3 protein is CAWVVGRAFF. The CDR3 nucleotides are TGTGCCTGGGTGGTCGGGCGAGCTTTCTTT.

The chain has TRBV29-1 and TRBJ2-1, with TRBD1 as a possible D gene (7 bases). Germline V gene sequence: CDR1 SQVTM, CDR2 ANQGSEA. V was clipped by 6 bases and J by 1 base, with 19 bases between them. This CDR3 is built from 16 residues. The CDR3 spells CSVPPGQGGSYNEQFF. DNA for the CDR3: TGCAGCGTACCCCCTGGGCAGGGGGGTTCCTACAATGAGCAGTTCTTC.

There are a few counts of this clone. The V call is TRBV29-1, the J call TRBJ2-5, with a tentative D call TRBD1 (5 bases). The assigned J gene may be wrong: the sequence end matches TRBJ2-7 better. Germline-derived CDR1 and CDR2 are SQVTM and ANQGSEA. The CDR3 totals 11 residues. The CDR3 nucleotides are TGCAGCGTTCAGGGCTACTACGAGCAGTACTTC. Its translation: CSVQGYYEQYF.

The rearrangement links TRBV7-2 to TRBJ2-5; D is undetermined. The CDR3 spans 14 residues. V was cut by 3 bases and J by 5 bases, with 13 bases left in between. Germline loops: CDR1 SGHTA, CDR2 FQGNSA. CDR3 sequence (DNA): TGTGCCAGCAGCTTCGGGCCGGCAGGCGAGACCCAGTACTTC. Its protein is CASSFGPAGETQYF.

In the case of this clone: An end of the junction differs from the germline gene, which may be a read error. This chain links TRBV29-1 with TRBJ2-1; 7 nucleotides line up with TRBD1. The V gene's germline CDR1 is SQVTM and CDR2 ANQGSEA. The CDR3 extends over 13 amino acids. As DNA, the CDR3 is TGCAGCGTTGAAGATAGAAACCGGGACAGTCGGCTCTTC. Translating it yields CSVEDRNRDSRLF.

J is TRBJ2-3 and V is TRBV5-6, with D perhaps being TRBD1 or TRBD2 (5 bases each). V gave up 4 bases and J gave up 2 bases, with 14 bases separating them. The CDR3 runs 15 residues. The germline V gene has CDR1 SGHDT and CDR2 YYEEEE. The CDR3 loop is CASSREGKPTDTQYF. CDR3 coding DNA: TGTGCCAGCAGCAGAGAGGGGAAGCCCACAGATACGCAGTATTTT.

The J gene is TRBJ2-1, the V gene TRBV6-4; 10 bases line up with TRBD2. V was pared by 6 bases and J by 2 bases, with 7 bases of the junction left unmatched. The CDR3 is 16 residues long. The V gene's germline CDR1 is MRHNA and CDR2 SNTAGT. The CDR3 nucleotides are TGTGCCAGCAGCCCTCGTACTAGCGGGACCTACAATGAGCAGTTCTTC. This sequence encodes CASSPRTSGTYNEQFF.

This chain connects TRBV7-2 to TRBJ2-5; 9 positions agree with TRBD1. This CDR3 has 15 residues. Per the germline V gene, CDR1 is SGHTA and CDR2 is FQGNSA. V shed 5 bases, J shed 5 bases, and the junction held 9 bases outside the gene matches. CDR3 in DNA: TGTGCCAGCAGCCAGGACAGGGGAGGGTGGGAGACCCAGTACTTC. Translated: CASSQDRGGWETQYF.

This clone was seen a handful of times. This sequence joins TRBV10-3 and TRBJ2-3; 8 nucleotides match TRBD2. V lost 4 bases, J lost 2 bases, and 5 bases stayed unmatched. Germline-derived CDR1 and CDR2 are ENHRY and SYGVKD. This CDR3 region has 15 residues. The CDR3 spells CAISVEGLATDTQYF. In DNA, the CDR3 is TGTGCCATCAGTGTCGAAGGACTAGCCACAGATACGCAGTATTTT.

Only a few counts were recorded for this clone. The chain combines TRBV9 with TRBJ2-1; TRBD1 aligns across 8 bases. CDR3 length: 14 amino acids. J was trimmed by 10 bases and V by 0 bases; bases with no gene match: 6. The germline gives CDR1 SGDLS, CDR2 YYNGEE. The CDR3 region is CASSVGYQGAEQFF. Here the CDR3 DNA reads TGTGCCAGCAGCGTAGGGTATCAGGGGGCGGAGCAGTTCTTC. The full variable domain, completed using reference TRBV9 and TRBJ2-1, is DSGVTQTPKHLITATGQRVTLRCSPRSGDLSVYWYQQSLDQGLQFLIQYYNGEERAKGNILERFSAQQFPDLHSELNLSSLELGDSALYFCASSVGYQGAEQFFGPGTRLTVL.

The chain has TRBV30 and TRBJ1-1; D not resolved. Germline CDR1 reads GTSNPN; CDR2 reads SVGIG (reference sequence). Between the trimmed V and J ends, which lost 0 bases and 5 bases, there was a span of 13 bases. The CDR3 loop spans 14 amino acids. The CDR3 bases are TGTGCCTGGAGTGTAACGGCTTTTAGGACTGAAGCTTTCTTT. Encoded protein: CAWSVTAFRTEAFF. Filled out from reference TRBV30 and TRBJ1-1, the complete variable domain reads SQTIHQWPATLVQPVGSPLSLECTVEGTSNPNLYWYRQAAGRGLQLLFYSVGIGQISSEVPQNLSASRPQDRQFILSSKKLLLSDSGFYLCAWSVTAFRTEAFFGQGTRLTVV.

The chain has TRBV5-1 and TRBJ2-2, with D possibly matching TRBD1 (6 bases). The CDR3 is made up of 14 amino acids. The V gene's germline CDR1 is SGHRS and CDR2 YFSETQ. The V gene lost 4 bases and the J gene lost 4 bases, with 11 bases spanning the gap. The CDR3 sequence: CASSVQGGTGELFF. CDR3 bases: TGCGCCAGCAGCGTACAGGGTGGCACCGGGGAGCTGTTTTTT.

This clone was seen only a few times. This sequence joins TRBV7-2 and TRBJ2-7, with 7 bases lining up with TRBD2. The CDR3 loop spans 16 amino acids. Germline V lookup: CDR1 SGHTA, CDR2 FQGNSA. The V segment lost 5 bases and the J segment 0 bases; nucleotides outside the gene matches: 10. CDR3 protein: CASSTRSGASSYEQYF. CDR3 nucleotide sequence: TGTGCCAGCAGCACCCGCAGCGGGGCCAGCTCCTACGAGCAGTACTTC.

Note on this clone: Its ends do not fully match the called genes, so a read error is possible. J is TRBJ2-7 and V is TRBV20-1, with no clear D. CDR1 is DFQATT, CDR2 SNEGSKA, per germline (reference sequence). CDR3 length: 11 residues. The CDR3 is CSAREAYEQYF. As DNA, the CDR3 is TGCAGTGCCAGAGAAGCCTACGAGCAGTACTTC.

The chain recombines TRBV2 with TRBJ1-5; D possibly corresponds to TRBD1 (5 bases). Germline CDR1 SNHLY, CDR2 FYNNEI. The CDR3 is made up of 14 amino acids. Between the trimmed V and J ends, which lost 2 bases and 5 bases, there was a span of 10 bases. CDR3 amino acids: CASSERSGHQPQHF. The CDR3 DNA reads TGTGCCAGCAGTGAAAGGTCAGGGCATCAGCCCCAGCATTTT.

This clone has only a few counts. The V gene is TRBV7-7, the J gene TRBJ2-1; TRBD2 aligns across 7 bases. The ends lost 5 bases at V and 8 bases at J; junction bases unmatched: 9. The CDR3 runs 14 residues. Looked up from germline, CDR1 is SSHAT and CDR2 is FNYEAQ (reference sequence). CDR3 coding DNA: TGTGCCAGCAGCCCAAAAGGGAGGGCCGATGAGCAGTTCTTC. This sequence encodes CASSPKGRADEQFF.

The CDR3 is CASSLVGSRQPQHF. In DNA form, the CDR3 reads TGTGCCAGCAGCCTCGTGGGTTCTAGGCAGCCCCAGCATTTT. The chain links TRBV7-8 to TRBJ1-5; no firm D call. CDR1 is SGHVS and CDR2 is FQNEAQ in the germline V gene. The ends were cut back, 5 bases at V and 7 bases at J, with 15 bases in the middle. The CDR3 runs to 14 residues.

The chain carries TRBV11-1 and TRBJ2-5, with TRBD1 matching over 9 bases. Germline values: CDR1 SGHAT, CDR2 FQDESV (reference sequence). The V gene end was trimmed by 5 bases and the J gene end by 7 bases; junction bases not matched to a gene: 5. The CDR3 consists of 13 residues. The CDR3 coding sequence is TGTGCCAGCAGCGGGGACAGGGCGGCGACCCAGTACTTC. It is translated as CASSGDRAATQYF.

A few counts support this clone. This rearrangement joins TRBV4-2 to TRBJ1-4; 7 bases are shared with TRBD1. The CDR3 sequence is 15 residues long. Germline V lookup: CDR1 LGHNA, CDR2 YNFKEQ. After removal of 5 bases from V and 4 bases from J, the junction contained 7 bases not matched to a gene. The CDR3 loop reads CASSATGAFNEKLFF. The CDR3 DNA reads as TGTGCCAGCAGCGCCACAGGGGCTTTTAATGAAAAACTGTTTTTT.

V gene TRBV29-1 combines with J gene TRBJ2-2; 10 bases are a match to TRBD2. Germline CDR1 is SQVTM and CDR2 is ANQGSEA. J lost 5 bases, V lost 7 bases, and 7 bases had no gene match. The length of the CDR3 is 14 residues. CDR3 residues: CSASSGSGTGELFF. As DNA, the CDR3 is TGCAGCGCCTCTAGCGGGAGCGGGACCGGGGAGCTGTTTTTT.

The rearrangement joins TRBV25-1 to TRBJ1-2; 10 nucleotides line up with TRBD1. With 0 bases clipped from V and 7 bases from J, the junction kept 5 bases outside the gene matches. CDR1 is MGHDK and CDR2 is SYGVNS in the germline V gene. The CDR3 has 15 amino acids. CDR3 in DNA: TGTGCCAGCAGTGAATATGACAGGGGGCACAGTGGCTACACCTTC. Amino acid sequence: CASSEYDRGHSGYTF.

This chain joins TRBV7-3 and TRBJ2-1; 10 bases line up with TRBD1. The CDR3 loop spans 14 amino acids. V trimming: 5 bases; J trimming: 10 bases; junction bases outside the gene matches: 8. From germline, CDR1 is SGHTA and CDR2 FQGTGA. The CDR3 sequence is CASSPRTGGGEQFF. In nucleotides, the CDR3 is TGTGCCAGCAGCCCCAGGACAGGGGGTGGAGAGCAGTTCTTC.

This clone was found a few times. J is TRBJ2-1 and V is TRBV15; TRBD2 matches at 9 bases. V shed 8 bases and J 5 bases; nucleotides not matched to a gene: 7. The CDR3 has 14 residues. Germline V gene lookup returns CDR1 LNHNV and CDR2 YYDKDF (reference sequence). The CDR3 protein is CATGAGGLHNEQFF. CDR3 nucleotides: TGTGCCACCGGAGCGGGAGGACTCCACAATGAGCAGTTCTTC.

The chain couples TRBV30 to TRBJ2-7; D is unresolved. Germline V gives CDR1 GTSNPN, CDR2 SVGIG (reference sequence). V was clipped by 2 bases and J by 3 bases, with 5 bases between them. The CDR3 consists of 11 residues. The chain's CDR3 is CAWSRNYEQYF. CDR3 DNA sequence: TGTGCCTGGAGTCGGAACTACGAGCAGTACTTC.

The chain uses TRBV30 and TRBJ2-3; no clear D. The CDR3 runs to 14 residues. The germline V gene has CDR1 GTSNPN and CDR2 SVGIG (reference sequence). Between the trimmed V and J ends, which lost 2 bases and 1 base, there was a span of 10 bases. The CDR3 DNA reads as TGTGCCTGGAGTATCTCGACACGCACAGATACGCAGTATTTT. The encoded protein is CAWSISTRTDTQYF.

The gene calls are TRBV28 and TRBJ2-1, with D possibly being TRBD1 (6 bases). The CDR3 loop spans 12 amino acids. V was cut by 11 bases and J by 7 bases, with 15 bases left in between. Germline CDR1 reads MDHEN; CDR2 reads SYDVKM. CDR3 in amino acids: CAAKPQGNEQFF. The CDR3 bases are TGTGCCGCCAAGCCACAGGGAAATGAGCAGTTCTTC.

There are a few counts of this clone. This chain connects TRBV10-3 to TRBJ2-7, with 9 positions matching TRBD1. From germline, CDR1 is ENHRY and CDR2 SYGVKD. The CDR3 has 13 amino acids. After removal of 8 bases from V and 2 bases from J, the junction contained 4 bases not matched to a gene. The DNA of the CDR3 is TGTGCCATCGGGCGGACAGGGGCCTACGAGCAGTACTTC. Its protein product is CAIGRTGAYEQYF.

This sequence joins TRBV4-2 and TRBJ1-5; perhaps TRBD1 as D (6 bases). CDR1 is LGHNA, CDR2 YNFKEQ, per germline. V lost 3 bases and J 8 bases, leaving 17 bases between the germline ends. The CDR3 sequence is 15 residues long. CDR3 nucleotide sequence: TGTGCCAGCAGCCAGGCAGACAGCCCAGGGGAGCCCCAGCATTTT. Protein product: CASSQADSPGEPQHF.

V and J are TRBV29-1 and TRBJ2-7, with 10 bases fitting TRBD2. The CDR3 is 14 amino acids. Germline CDR1 SQVTM, CDR2 ANQGSEA. V dropped 1 base and J dropped 2; count of bases not matched to a gene: 2. The DNA of the CDR3 is TGCAGCGTTGAAGGGACTAGCGGTACCTACGAGCAGTACTTC. It specifies CSVEGTSGTYEQYF.